The clone carrying this T cell receptor (beta chain) has more than one count but fewer than ten. What it binds is not known. The data belong to a study of cytomegalovirus exposure and HLA in healthy donors. Findings and caveats of the study: A later analysis appeared to link common viral pathogens to several of the most significant clusters. From TCR beta sequences, most subjects' HLA-A and HLA-B alleles were reportedly predicted accurately. When analyzed later, the rates of TCR association showed variation by HLA locus, with DRB1 the most and HLA-C the fewest.

The PCR used 60 Vbeta and 13 Jbeta primers. Clones were read by immunoSEQ multiplex PCR, and TCRdb kept only the in-frame ones, dropping some. The sample yields fewer than 200,000 clones, 70% to 80% seen once. The CDR3 is 16 amino acids. Per the germline V gene, CDR1 is SGHDN and CDR2 is FVKESK. V lost 1 base and J 4 bases, leaving 13 bases between the germline ends. The chain couples TRBV14 to TRBJ2-2, with a tentative D call TRBD1 (5 bases). Sequencing used PBMCs. This TCR was recovered from a female donor in good health and CMV-seronegative. CDR3 region: CASSQGSHRITGELFF. CDR3 nucleotides: TGTGCCAGCAGCCAAGGAAGCCACAGGATCACCGGGGAGCTGTTTTTT.